What follows are 29 T cell receptor beta chains derived from one specimen sequenced in a study of blood T cell repertoires in COVID-19. Libraries were prepared by immunoSEQ multiplex PCR; TCRdb keeps only in-frame clonotypes and omits some of them. The data show around 70,000 clones, with about 82% seen just once and about 9.8% held by the top ten. Sequencing was performed on peripheral blood. The receptors stem from a human donor in a cohort sampled during active COVID-19.

This chain uses TRBV7-9 with TRBJ2-2; D possibly corresponds to TRBD1 (6 bases). The CDR3 is 15 amino acids. CDR1 SEHNR and CDR2 FQNEAQ come from the germline V gene (reference sequence). V was clipped by 6 bases and J by 5 bases, with 16 bases between them. The chain's CDR3 is CASRMVAGVTGELFF. CDR3 nucleotide sequence: TGTGCCAGCAGAATGGTGGCAGGGGTTACCGGGGAGCTGTTTTTT. Using reference TRBV7-9 and TRBJ2-2 for the parts outside the CDR3, the full variable domain is DTGVSQNPRHKITKRGQNVTFRCDPISEHNRLYWYRQTLGQGPEFLTYFQNEAQLEKSRLLSDRFSAERPKGSFSTLEIQRTEQGDSAMYLCASRMVAGVTGELFFGEGSRLTVL.

The V gene is TRBV30, the J gene TRBJ1-5; 7 bases match TRBD1. V shed 5 bases and J 4 bases; nucleotides not matched to a gene: 17. Germline-derived CDR1 and CDR2 are GTSNPN and SVGIG (reference sequence). CDR3 length: 17 residues. The CDR3 sequence is CAWGTRGGRGENQPQHF. CDR3 DNA: TGTGCCTGGGGTACTCGAGGGGGCAGGGGGGAAAATCAGCCCCAGCATTTT.

J is TRBJ1-2 and V is TRBV11-2, with D possibly being TRBD1 (5 bases). Germline V gives CDR1 SGHAT, CDR2 FQNNGV. V lost 2 bases and J 6 bases, leaving 10 bases between the germline ends. The CDR3 is 13 amino acids. The CDR3 nucleotides read TGTGCCAGCAGCTTAAGCTGGGGGGATGGCTACACCTTC. Translation: CASSLSWGDGYTF.

This clone came up a few times. V and J are TRBV5-1 and TRBJ2-7, with 8 bases matching TRBD2. The CDR3 spans 14 residues. Germline-derived CDR1 and CDR2 are SGHRS and YFSETQ. The V gene end was trimmed by 5 bases and the J gene end by 5 bases; junction bases not matched to a gene: 9. Here the CDR3 DNA reads TGCGCCAGCAGTCCCAGCGGGAGCGGGAACGAGCAGTACTTC. Its protein product is CASSPSGSGNEQYF.

J is TRBJ2-1 and V is TRBV24-1; 12 bases line up with TRBD2. The germline V gene has CDR1 KGHDR and CDR2 SFDVKD. V lost 3 bases and J lost 1; bases outside the gene matches: 3. The CDR3 contains 17 residues. DNA for the CDR3: TGTGCCACCAGTGATGGGGGGACTAGCGGGTCCTACAATGAGCAGTTCTTC. Protein product: CATSDGGTSGSYNEQFF.

This chain connects TRBV27 to TRBJ1-5, with D hard to call. The CDR3 loop spans 15 amino acids. Germline-derived CDR1 and CDR2 are MNHEY and SMNVEV (reference sequence). V lost 4 bases to trimming and J lost 0 bases, with 10 bases between them. As DNA, the CDR3 is TGTGCCAGCAGTTCCGCTTACGGTAGCAATCAGCCCCAGCATTTT. This sequence encodes CASSSAYGSNQPQHF.

This chain links TRBV28 with TRBJ1-3; 7 bases are shared with TRBD1. The CDR3 is 12 amino acids. J lost 9 bases, V lost 9 bases, and 8 bases had no gene match. In germline, CDR1 is MDHEN, CDR2 SYDVKM. Here the CDR3 DNA reads TGTGCCAGTCGGGACAGCCGTCCCACCATATATTTT. Residues: CASRDSRPTIYF.

This clone has a single count. The V gene is TRBV4-1, the J gene TRBJ2-3; 10 nucleotides line up with TRBD2. After removal of 4 bases from V and 4 bases from J, the junction contained 5 bases not matched to a gene. Germline V gene data show CDR1 as MGHRA and CDR2 as YSYEKL. The CDR3 contains 15 residues. The CDR3 loop reads CASSPGLAGADTQYF. The CDR3 DNA follows: TGCGCCAGCAGCCCCGGGCTAGCGGGAGCAGATACGCAGTATTTT.

This chain links TRBV18 with TRBJ2-7; 8 bases align to TRBD2. There are 14 residues in the CDR3. Per germline, CDR1 KGHSH and CDR2 LQKENI. Unmatched junction bases numbered 5, after V lost 2 bases and J lost 5 bases. The DNA for the CDR3 is TGTGCCAGCTCACCAAGCGGGAGAGGGAACGAGCAGTACTTC. This encodes CASSPSGRGNEQYF.

V is TRBV19 and J is TRBJ1-1; possible D gene TRBD1, 6 bases. Germline V lookup: CDR1 LNHDA, CDR2 SQIVND (reference sequence). The CDR3 spans 17 residues. Trimming removed 3 bases from V and 1 base from J, with 18 bases in between. The CDR3, as DNA: TGTGCCAGTAGTATCTTTCGGGGGGCGAGGGAGAACACTGAAGCTTTCTTT. Amino acid sequence: CASSIFRGARENTEAFF.

The V gene is TRBV7-9, the J gene TRBJ2-3; D uncertain. The CDR3 is 16 amino acids. Trimming pared 5 bases from V and 4 bases from J, leaving 19 bases between. CDR1 SEHNR and CDR2 FQNEAQ come from the germline V gene (reference sequence). Here the CDR3 reads CASSPPTLSDADTQYF. DNA of the CDR3: TGTGCCAGCAGCCCGCCGACTCTATCGGATGCAGATACGCAGTATTTT.

The CDR3 reads CALTTGRNTEAFF. CDR3 coding DNA: TGTGCCCTCACCACAGGACGTAACACTGAAGCTTTCTTT. The chain uses TRBV10-3 and TRBJ1-1; TRBD1 might be the D (5 bases). The germline gives CDR1 ENHRY, CDR2 SYGVKD. V was shortened by 11 bases and J by 2 bases, with 15 bases between the two germline ends. The CDR3 runs 13 residues.

This chain joins TRBV14 and TRBJ1-1, with D perhaps TRBD1 (5 bases). The CDR3 has 13 residues. Germline values: CDR1 SGHDN, CDR2 FVKESK. Between the trimmed V and J ends, which lost 0 bases and 6 bases, there was a span of 8 bases. CDR3 bases: TGTGCCAGCAGCCAAGACAGGGTACCTGAAGCTTTCTTT. Its translation is CASSQDRVPEAFF. The variable domain in full, with the rest retrieved from reference TRBV14 and TRBJ1-1, is EAGVTQFPSHSVIEKGQTVTLRCDPISGHDNLYWYRRVMGKEIKFLLHFVKESKQDESGMPNNRFLAERTGGTYSTLKVQPAELEDSGVYFCASSQDRVPEAFFGQGTRLTVV.

V and J are TRBV7-2 and TRBJ2-3; tentative D call: TRBD2 (6 bases). Germline V CDR1 and CDR2: SGHTA, FQGNSA. V lost 5 bases, J lost 2 bases, and 14 bases lay in between. CDR3 size: 15 residues. The CDR3: CASSLERVTTDTQYF. The CDR3 bases are TGTGCCAGCAGCCTCGAGCGGGTGACCACAGATACGCAGTATTTT. Supplemented by reference TRBV7-2 and TRBJ2-3, the full variable domain reads GAGVSQSPSNKVTEKGKDVELRCDPISGHTALYWYRQSLGQGLEFLIYFQGNSAPDKSGLPSDRFSAERTGGSVSTLTIQRTQQEDSAVYLCASSLERVTTDTQYFGPGTRLTVL.

This CDR3 is CASSLGRADAEAFF. For the CDR3, the DNA is TGTGCCAGCAGTTTGGGGAGGGCTGACGCTGAAGCTTTCTTT. V is TRBV28 and J is TRBJ1-1; D gene unclear. V was pared by 3 bases and J by 6 bases, with 14 bases between. This CDR3 contains 14 residues. The germline V gene encodes CDR1 MDHEN and CDR2 SYDVKM.

The chain combines TRBV27 with TRBJ2-7, with 7 nucleotides matching TRBD1. The V and J ends lost 6 bases and 1 base, in that order; junction bases with no gene match: 9. The CDR3 runs to 15 residues. Germline V lookup: CDR1 MNHEY, CDR2 SMNVEV (reference sequence). The CDR3 nucleotides read TGTGCCAGCAGAGGACCGGGACAGAGATCCTACGAGCAGTACTTC. As protein: CASRGPGQRSYEQYF.

Only a few counts were recorded for this clone. This chain links TRBV5-1 with TRBJ1-1; 9 bases match TRBD1. V lost 4 bases, J lost 6 bases, and 7 bases stayed unmatched. Germline V CDR1 and CDR2: SGHRS, YFSETQ. The CDR3 sequence is 14 residues long. In DNA, the CDR3 is TGCGCCAGCAGCGCGGGACAGGGAACTGCTGAAGCTTTCTTT. The encoded protein is CASSAGQGTAEAFF.

The rearrangement joins TRBV25-1 to TRBJ2-1; 8 bases fit TRBD2. The V and J ends lost 5 bases and 8 bases, in that order; junction bases with no gene match: 5. Germline CDR1 is MGHDK and CDR2 is SYGVNS. The CDR3 loop spans 13 amino acids. The CDR3 region has the DNA TGTGCCAGCAGTTCGGGACTAGTTTATGAGCAGTTCTTC. It is translated as CASSSGLVYEQFF. The complete variable domain, with remaining parts taken from reference TRBV25-1 and TRBJ2-1, reads EADIYQTPRYLVIGTGKKITLECSQTMGHDKMYWYQQDPGMELHLIHYSYGVNSTEKGDLSSESTVSRIRTEHFPLTLESARPSHTSQYLCASSSGLVYEQFFGPGTRLTVL.

This clone was detected once. V and J are TRBV28 and TRBJ2-7; D might be TRBD1 (5 bases). This CDR3 has 12 amino acids. The V gene lost 8 bases and the J gene lost 1 base, with 9 bases spanning the gap. Per germline, CDR1 MDHEN and CDR2 SYDVKM. CDR3 amino acids: CASGAGSYEQYF. DNA for the CDR3: TGTGCCAGCGGAGCAGGGTCCTACGAGCAGTACTTC. Drawing the rest from reference TRBV28 and TRBJ2-7, the complete variable domain is DVKVTQSSRYLVKRTGEKVFLECVQDMDHENMFWYRQDPGLGLRLIYFSYDVKMKEKGDIPEGYSVSREKKERFSLILESASTNQTSMYLCASGAGSYEQYFGPGTRLTVT.

The chain recombines TRBV2 with TRBJ1-3, with TRBD1 matching over 10 bases. This CDR3 contains 17 residues. V shed 4 bases and J 2 bases; nucleotides not matched to a gene: 8. CDR1 is SNHLY and CDR2 is FYNNEI in the germline V gene. CDR3 residues: CASSAGQGLSPGNTIYF. The CDR3 DNA follows: TGTGCCAGCAGTGCGGGACAGGGGCTCTCCCCTGGAAACACCATATATTTT.

The chain is built from TRBV4-1 and TRBJ1-5, with D unclear. Trimming shortened V by 3 bases and J by 6 bases, and 9 bases separated the two germline ends. Germline V gene data show CDR1 as MGHRA and CDR2 as YSYEKL. CDR3 length: 13 residues. In nucleotides, the CDR3 is TGCGCCAGCAGCCAGGGAGTTGGTCAGCCCCAGCATTTT. This gives the protein CASSQGVGQPQHF.

The gene calls are TRBV30 and TRBJ1-4; D perhaps matches TRBD1 (5 bases). CDR1 is GTSNPN, CDR2 SVGIG, per germline (reference sequence). This CDR3 contains 11 residues. The ends were cut back, 8 bases at V and 8 bases at J, with 12 bases in the middle. CDR3 region: CAGTGREKLFF. As DNA, the CDR3 is TGTGCCGGAACAGGTCGGGAAAAACTGTTTTTT.

The V and J genes are TRBV10-3 and TRBJ2-2; TRBD1 agrees at 9 bases. Losses at the gene ends were 4 bases for V and 4 bases for J; bases not matched to a gene: 7. There are 16 residues in the CDR3. The germline V gene encodes CDR1 ENHRY and CDR2 SYGVKD. The CDR3 DNA sequence: TGTGCCATCAGTGCCCAGGACAGGGGTGGCACCGGGGAGCTGTTTTTT. Its protein is CAISAQDRGGTGELFF.

This chain uses TRBV9 with TRBJ2-2; 14 bases are a match to TRBD2. Germline trimming cut 2 bases from V and 3 bases from J; bases unmatched to any gene: 6. Germline V gene sequence: CDR1 SGDLS, CDR2 YYNGEE. This CDR3 is 18 amino acids long. The DNA of the CDR3 is TGTGCCAGCAGCGTCCAGGGACTAGCGGGAGAAGACACCGGGGAGCTGTTTTTT. This gives the protein CASSVQGLAGEDTGELFF.

This chain links TRBV28 with TRBJ1-1, with 9 bases fitting TRBD1. Germline lookup yields CDR1 MDHEN and CDR2 SYDVKM. This CDR3 contains 13 residues. V lost 6 bases, J lost 5 bases, and 4 bases stayed unmatched. CDR3 nucleotide sequence: TGTGCCAGCAGCAGACAGGGGGGAACTGAAGCTTTCTTT. It encodes CASSRQGGTEAFF.

This clone appeared a single time. The rearrangement links TRBV28 to TRBJ1-5; D is possibly TRBD1 (6 bases). This CDR3 spans 15 amino acids. Germline V gives CDR1 MDHEN, CDR2 SYDVKM. V was trimmed by 6 bases and J by 2 bases, leaving 14 bases between them. The CDR3 loop is CASSNGQWGNQPQHF. In DNA, the CDR3 is TGTGCCAGCAGCAACGGACAGTGGGGCAATCAGCCCCAGCATTTT.

The V and J genes are TRBV19 and TRBJ2-7; 9 positions match TRBD2. The length of the CDR3 is 16 residues. Germline-derived CDR1 and CDR2 are LNHDA and SQIVND (reference sequence). With V trimmed by 6 bases and J by 3 bases, 12 bases remained unmatched. CDR3: CASSLYSTSGNYEQYF. The CDR3 coding sequence is TGTGCCAGTAGCCTTTACTCGACTAGCGGCAACTACGAGCAGTACTTC.

The chain joins TRBV9 to TRBJ2-7; 15 nucleotides match TRBD2. Germline-derived CDR1 and CDR2 are SGDLS and YYNGEE. Unmatched junction bases numbered 8, after V lost 0 bases and J lost 7 bases. The CDR3 extends over 17 amino acids. CDR3 nucleotide sequence: TGTGCCAGCAGCGTAGCTGTAGGGGGACTAGCGGGAGGTGAGCAGTACTTC. The encoded protein is CASSVAVGGLAGGEQYF.

This clone is classed as medium-sized (0.01 to 0.1%). The chain combines TRBV19 with TRBJ2-7; 8 bases line up with TRBD2. CDR3 size: 14 residues. The trim removed 5 bases at V and 4 bases at J, leaving 7 bases unmatched. Germline values: CDR1 LNHDA, CDR2 SQIVND (reference sequence). The CDR3 sequence: CASSSAGGGYEQYF. CDR3 sequence (DNA): TGTGCCAGTAGTTCGGCGGGAGGAGGTTACGAGCAGTACTTC.